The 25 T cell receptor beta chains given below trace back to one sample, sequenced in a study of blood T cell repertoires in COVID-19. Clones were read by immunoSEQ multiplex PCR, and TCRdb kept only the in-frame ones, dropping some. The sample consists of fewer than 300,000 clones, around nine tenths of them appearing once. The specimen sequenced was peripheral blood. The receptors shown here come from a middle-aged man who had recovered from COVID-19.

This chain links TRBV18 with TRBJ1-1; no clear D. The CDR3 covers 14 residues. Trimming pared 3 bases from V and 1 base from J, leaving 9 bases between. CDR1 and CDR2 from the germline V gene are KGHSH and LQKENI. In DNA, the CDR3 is TGTGCCAGCTCACCTATCCCGGGGAACACTGAAGCTTTCTTT. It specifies CASSPIPGNTEAFF.

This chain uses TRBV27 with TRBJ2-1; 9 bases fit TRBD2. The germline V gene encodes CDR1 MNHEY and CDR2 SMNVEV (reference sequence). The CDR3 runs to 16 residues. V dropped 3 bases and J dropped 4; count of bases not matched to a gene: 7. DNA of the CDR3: TGTGCCAGCAGTTTCCTCACTAGCGGGTTTTACAATGAGCAGTTCTTC. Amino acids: CASSFLTSGFYNEQFF.

The chain's CDR3 is CASSPLTGGIGYGYTF. CDR3 nucleotide sequence: TGTGCCAGCAGCCCGCTCACAGGGGGAATCGGCTATGGCTACACCTTC. The chain links TRBV5-5 to TRBJ1-2, with 8 bases aligning to TRBD1. Germline CDR1 and CDR2: SGHKS and YYEKEE (reference sequence). CDR3 length: 16 residues. Trimming cost V 4 bases and J 4 bases; bases outside gene matches: 12.

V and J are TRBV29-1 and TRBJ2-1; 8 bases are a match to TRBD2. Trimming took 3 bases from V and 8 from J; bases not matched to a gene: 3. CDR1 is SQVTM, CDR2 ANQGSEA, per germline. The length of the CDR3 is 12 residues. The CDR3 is CSVDVAGYEQFF. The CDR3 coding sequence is TGCAGCGTTGACGTAGCGGGGTATGAGCAGTTCTTC.

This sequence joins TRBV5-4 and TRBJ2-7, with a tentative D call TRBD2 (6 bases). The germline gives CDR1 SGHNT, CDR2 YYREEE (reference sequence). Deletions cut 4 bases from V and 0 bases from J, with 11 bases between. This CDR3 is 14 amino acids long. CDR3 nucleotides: TGTGCCAGCAGCGCTTCGCGGGGCTCCTACGAGCAGTACTTC. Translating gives CASSASRGSYEQYF.

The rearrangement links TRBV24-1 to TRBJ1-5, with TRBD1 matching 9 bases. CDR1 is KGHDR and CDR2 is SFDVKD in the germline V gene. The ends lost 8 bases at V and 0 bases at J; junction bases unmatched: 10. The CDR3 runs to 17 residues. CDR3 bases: TGTGCCACCACCCCCGGACAGGGGAGCTTTAGCAATCAGCCCCAGCATTTT. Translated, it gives CATTPGQGSFSNQPQHF.

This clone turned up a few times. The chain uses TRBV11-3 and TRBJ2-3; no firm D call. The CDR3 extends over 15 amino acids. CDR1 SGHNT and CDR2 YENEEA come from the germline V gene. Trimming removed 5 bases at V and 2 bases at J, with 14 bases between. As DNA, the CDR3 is TGTGCCAGCAGCCCCGGTGGCGGATCCACAGATACGCAGTATTTT. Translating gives CASSPGGGSTDTQYF. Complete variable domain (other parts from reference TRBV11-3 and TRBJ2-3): EAGVVQSPRYKIIEKKQPVAFWCNPISGHNTLYWYLQNLGQGPELLIRYENEEAVDDSQLPKDRFSAERLKGVDSTLKIQPAELGDSAVYLCASSPGGGSTDTQYFGPGTRLTVL.

The CDR3 sequence: CASSIFTGGAANSPLHF. In DNA, the CDR3 is TGTGCCAGTAGTATCTTTACTGGAGGGGCCGCCAATTCACCCCTCCACTTT. The chain uses TRBV19 and TRBJ1-6, with a tentative D call TRBD1 (5 bases). Germline assignment: CDR1 LNHDA and CDR2 SQIVND (reference sequence). Trimming removed 3 bases from V and 7 bases from J, with 19 bases in between. The length of the CDR3 is 17 residues. The whole variable domain, remainder taken from reference TRBV19 and TRBJ1-6, is DGGITQSPKYLFRKEGQNVTLSCEQNLNHDAMYWYRQDPGQGLRLIYYSQIVNDFQKGDIAEGYSVSREKKESFPLTVTSAQKNPTAFYLCASSIFTGGAANSPLHFGNGTRLTVT.

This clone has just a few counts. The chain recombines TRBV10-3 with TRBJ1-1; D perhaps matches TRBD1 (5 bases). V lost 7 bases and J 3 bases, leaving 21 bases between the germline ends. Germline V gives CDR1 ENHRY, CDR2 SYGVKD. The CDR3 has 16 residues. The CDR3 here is CAIMAHKTGMDTEAFF. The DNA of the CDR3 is TGTGCCATCATGGCCCACAAAACAGGAATGGACACTGAAGCTTTCTTT.

DNA of the CDR3: TGTGCCAGCAGTTATGGACAGGGGGATGGCACCGGGGAGCTGTTTTTT. Amino acid sequence: CASSYGQGDGTGELFF. This rearrangement joins TRBV2 to TRBJ2-2, with 10 bases aligning to TRBD1. The germline V gene encodes CDR1 SNHLY and CDR2 FYNNEI. This CDR3 is 16 amino acids long. Trimming took 5 bases from V and 4 from J; bases not matched to a gene: 7.

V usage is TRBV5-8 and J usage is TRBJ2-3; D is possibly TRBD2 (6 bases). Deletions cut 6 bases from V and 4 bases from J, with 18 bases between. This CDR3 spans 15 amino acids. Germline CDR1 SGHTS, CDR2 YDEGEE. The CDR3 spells CASIVMRRGSDTQYF. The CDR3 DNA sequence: TGTGCCAGCATCGTTATGAGGAGGGGATCAGATACGCAGTATTTT.

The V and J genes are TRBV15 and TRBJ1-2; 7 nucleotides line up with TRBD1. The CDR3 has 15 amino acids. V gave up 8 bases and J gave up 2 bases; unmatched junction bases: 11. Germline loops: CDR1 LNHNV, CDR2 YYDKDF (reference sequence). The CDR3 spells CATRGQTGTNYGYTF. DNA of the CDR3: TGTGCCACCCGTGGACAGACAGGGACCAACTATGGCTACACCTTC.

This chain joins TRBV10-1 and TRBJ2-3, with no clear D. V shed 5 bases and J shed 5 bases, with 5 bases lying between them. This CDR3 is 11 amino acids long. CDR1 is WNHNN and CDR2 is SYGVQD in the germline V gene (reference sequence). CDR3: CASSREDTQYF. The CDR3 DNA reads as TGCGCCAGCAGTCGAGAAGATACGCAGTATTTT.

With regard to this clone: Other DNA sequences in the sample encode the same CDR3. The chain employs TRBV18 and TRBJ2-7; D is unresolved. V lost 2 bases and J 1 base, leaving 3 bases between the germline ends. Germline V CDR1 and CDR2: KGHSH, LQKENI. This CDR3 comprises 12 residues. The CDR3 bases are TGTGCCAGCTCACCATTATCCTACGAGCAGTACTTC. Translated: CASSPLSYEQYF.

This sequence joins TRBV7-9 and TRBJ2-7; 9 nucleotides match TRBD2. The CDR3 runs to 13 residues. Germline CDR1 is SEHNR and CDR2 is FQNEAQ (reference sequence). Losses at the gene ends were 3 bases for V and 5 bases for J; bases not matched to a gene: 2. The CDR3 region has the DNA TGTGCCAGCAGCTTGGGGACTAGCAACGAGCAGTACTTC. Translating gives CASSLGTSNEQYF.

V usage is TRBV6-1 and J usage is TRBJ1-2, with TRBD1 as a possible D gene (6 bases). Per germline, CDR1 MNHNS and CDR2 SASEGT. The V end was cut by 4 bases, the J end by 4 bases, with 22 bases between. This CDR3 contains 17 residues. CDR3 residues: CASSVELGTPASYGYTF. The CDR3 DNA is TGTGCCAGCAGTGTCGAACTCGGGACACCCGCCTCCTATGGCTACACCTTC.

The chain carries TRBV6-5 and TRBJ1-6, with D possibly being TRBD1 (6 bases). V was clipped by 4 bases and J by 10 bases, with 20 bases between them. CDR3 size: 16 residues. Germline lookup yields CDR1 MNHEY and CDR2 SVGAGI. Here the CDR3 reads CASSSPGRGAESPLHF. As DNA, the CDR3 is TGTGCCAGCAGTTCTCCCGGGCGGGGGGCAGAGTCACCCCTCCACTTT.

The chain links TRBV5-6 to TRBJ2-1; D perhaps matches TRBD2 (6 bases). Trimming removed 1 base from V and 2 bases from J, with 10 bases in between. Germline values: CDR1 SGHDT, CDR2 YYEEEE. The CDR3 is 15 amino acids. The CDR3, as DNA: TGTGCCAGCAGCTTGAACGGGAGAACCTACAATGAGCAGTTCTTC. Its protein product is CASSLNGRTYNEQFF.

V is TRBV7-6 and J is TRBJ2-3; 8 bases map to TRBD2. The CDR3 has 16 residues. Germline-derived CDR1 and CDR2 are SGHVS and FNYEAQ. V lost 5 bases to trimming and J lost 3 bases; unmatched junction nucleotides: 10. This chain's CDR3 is CASSPLGAGDTDTQYF. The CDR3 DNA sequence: TGTGCCAGCAGCCCTCTGGGAGCGGGGGATACAGATACGCAGTATTTT. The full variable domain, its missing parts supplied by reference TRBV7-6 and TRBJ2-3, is GAGVSQSPRYKVTKRGQDVALRCDPISGHVSLYWYRQALGQGPEFLTYFNYEAQQDKSGLPNDRFSAERPEGSISTLTIQRTEQRDSAMYRCASSPLGAGDTDTQYFGPGTRLTVL.

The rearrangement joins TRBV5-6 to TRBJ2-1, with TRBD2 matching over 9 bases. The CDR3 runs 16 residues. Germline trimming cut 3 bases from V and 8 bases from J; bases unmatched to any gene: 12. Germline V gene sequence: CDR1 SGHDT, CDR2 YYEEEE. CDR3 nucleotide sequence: TGTGCCAGCAGCTACCCCTCCAAGCGGGAGGATGATGAGCAGTTCTTC. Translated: CASSYPSKREDDEQFF.

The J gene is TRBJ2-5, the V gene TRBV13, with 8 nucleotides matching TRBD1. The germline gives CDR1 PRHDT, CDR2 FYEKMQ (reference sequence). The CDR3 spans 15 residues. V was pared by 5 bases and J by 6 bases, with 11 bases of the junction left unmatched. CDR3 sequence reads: CASSQGAGGSKTQYF. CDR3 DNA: TGTGCCAGCAGCCAAGGGGCAGGGGGCTCTAAGACCCAGTACTTC.

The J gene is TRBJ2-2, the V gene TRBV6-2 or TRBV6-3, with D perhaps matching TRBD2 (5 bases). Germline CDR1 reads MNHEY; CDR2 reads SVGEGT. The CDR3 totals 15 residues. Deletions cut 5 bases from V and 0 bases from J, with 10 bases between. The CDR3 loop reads CASSRRLSNTGELFF. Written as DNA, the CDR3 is TGTGCCAGCAGTCGTCGACTATCGAACACCGGGGAGCTGTTTTTT.

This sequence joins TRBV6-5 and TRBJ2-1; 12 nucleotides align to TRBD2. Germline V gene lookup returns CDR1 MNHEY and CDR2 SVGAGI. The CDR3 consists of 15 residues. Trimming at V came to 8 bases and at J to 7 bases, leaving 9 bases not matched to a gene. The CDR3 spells CASWGPGLAGNEQFF. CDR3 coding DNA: TGTGCCAGCTGGGGACCGGGACTAGCGGGTAATGAGCAGTTCTTC.

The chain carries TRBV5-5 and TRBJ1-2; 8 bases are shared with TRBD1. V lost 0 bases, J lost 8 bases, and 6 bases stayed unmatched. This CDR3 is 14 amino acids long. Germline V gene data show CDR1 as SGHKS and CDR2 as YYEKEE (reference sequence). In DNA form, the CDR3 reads TGTGCCAGCAGCTTGGTTTCAGGGGGCGGGGGCTACACCTTC. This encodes CASSLVSGGGGYTF.

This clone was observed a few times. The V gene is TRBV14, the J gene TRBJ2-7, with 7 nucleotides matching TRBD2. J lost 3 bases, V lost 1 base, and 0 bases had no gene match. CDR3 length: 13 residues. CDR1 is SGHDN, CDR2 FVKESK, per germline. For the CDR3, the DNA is TGTGCCAGCAGCCAAGGCGGGGGCTACGAGCAGTACTTC. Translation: CASSQGGGYEQYF.